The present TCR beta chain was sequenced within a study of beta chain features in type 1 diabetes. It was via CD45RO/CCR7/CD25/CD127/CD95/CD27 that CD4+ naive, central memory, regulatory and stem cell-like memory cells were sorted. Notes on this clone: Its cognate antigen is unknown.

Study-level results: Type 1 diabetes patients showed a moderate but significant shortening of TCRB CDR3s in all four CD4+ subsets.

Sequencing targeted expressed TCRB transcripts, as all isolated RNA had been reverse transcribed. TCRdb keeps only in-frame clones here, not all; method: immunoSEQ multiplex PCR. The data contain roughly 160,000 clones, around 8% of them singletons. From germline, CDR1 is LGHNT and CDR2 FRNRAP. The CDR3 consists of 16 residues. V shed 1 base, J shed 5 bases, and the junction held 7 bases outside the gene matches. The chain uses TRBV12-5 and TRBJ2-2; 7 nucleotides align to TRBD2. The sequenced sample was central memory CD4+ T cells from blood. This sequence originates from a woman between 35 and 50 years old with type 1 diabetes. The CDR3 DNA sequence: TGTGCTAGTGGTTTGGGGCTCGGGGGGATTACCGGGGAGCTGTTTTTT. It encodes CASGLGLGGITGELFF.